The clone carrying this T cell receptor beta chain appeared many times. Its specificity is unknown. This entry belongs to a study of identical twins. The study, taken as a whole, reports: While abundant cord blood beta clonotypes carried fewer insertions, memory repertoires showed no such pattern. Zero-insertion analyses might be partly confounded by invariant T cells like MAIT and iNKT. Alpha sequences out of frame and shared by twins had excess low generation probability.

CDR3 length: 18 residues. Germline trimming cut 5 bases from V and 0 bases from J; bases unmatched to any gene: 13. Germline V lookup: CDR1 SGHTA, CDR2 FQGNSA. A template switching step contributed a universal primer site, while unique molecular identifiers were present in the cDNA. TCRdb reanalysed the 5' RACE reads using MiXCR and keeps one entry per CDR3 protein. The sample has some 710,000 distinct CDR3 sequences; roughly 6.2% are singletons. J is TRBJ2-1 and V is TRBV7-2, with 7 bases matching TRBD2. This receptor was taken from a man in his late teens or twenties in good health. Sequencing input: naive T cells sorted from blood. DNA for the CDR3: TGTGCCAGCAGCCTATCCAGACTAGCTGGGAGCTCCTACAATGAGCAGTTCTTC. Protein product: CASSLSRLAGSSYNEQFF. The complete variable domain, with remaining parts taken from reference TRBV7-2 and TRBJ2-1, reads GAGVSQSPSNKVTEKGKDVELRCDPISGHTALYWYRQSLGQGLEFLIYFQGNSAPDKSGLPSDRFSAERTGGSVSTLTIQRTQQEDSAVYLCASSLSRLAGSSYNEQFFGPGTRLTVL.